This paragraph covers one T cell receptor beta chain sequence. The data are from a study of cytomegalovirus exposure and HLA in healthy donors. Germline V gene sequence: CDR1 LNHDA, CDR2 SQIVND (reference sequence). Between the trimmed V and J ends, which lost 0 bases and 7 bases, there was a span of 9 bases. The CDR3 spans 13 residues. PCR primers comprised 60 Vbeta and 13 Jbeta primers. Libraries were prepared by immunoSEQ multiplex PCR; TCRdb keeps only in-frame clonotypes and omits some of them. This table has 110,000 or so clones, over 70% appearing once. The J gene is TRBJ1-2, the V gene TRBV19; D possibly corresponds to TRBD1 (6 bases). The sample comprised PBMCs. This receptor was taken from a woman in her forties in good health and CMV-seropositive. The CDR3 here is CASSIDRGRGYTF. The CDR3 DNA is TGTGCCAGTAGTATAGACAGGGGACGTGGCTACACCTTC.